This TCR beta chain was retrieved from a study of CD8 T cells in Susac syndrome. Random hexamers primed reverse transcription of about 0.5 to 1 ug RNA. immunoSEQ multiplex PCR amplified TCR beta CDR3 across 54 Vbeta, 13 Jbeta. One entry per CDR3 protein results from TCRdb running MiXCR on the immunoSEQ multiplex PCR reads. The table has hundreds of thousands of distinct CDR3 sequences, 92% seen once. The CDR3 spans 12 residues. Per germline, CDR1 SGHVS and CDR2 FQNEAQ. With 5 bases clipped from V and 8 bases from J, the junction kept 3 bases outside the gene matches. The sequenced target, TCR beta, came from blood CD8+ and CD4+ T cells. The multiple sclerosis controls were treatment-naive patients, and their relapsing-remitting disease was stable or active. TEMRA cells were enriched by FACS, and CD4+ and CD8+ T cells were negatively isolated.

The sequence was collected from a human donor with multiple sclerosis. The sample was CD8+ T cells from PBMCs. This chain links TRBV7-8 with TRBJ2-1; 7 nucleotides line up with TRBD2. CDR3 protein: CASSLLADEQFF. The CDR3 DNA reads TGTGCCAGCAGCCTGCTAGCGGATGAGCAGTTCTTC.